This TCR beta chain was recovered during a study of cytomegalovirus exposure and HLA in healthy donors. A multiplex PCR was run with 60 Vbeta primers and 13 Jbeta primers. TCRdb's table, derived via immunoSEQ multiplex PCR, lists solely in-frame clones and lacks some. The profile shows fewer than 110,000 clones, about 81% of them singletons. Germline V gene data show CDR1 as LNHDA and CDR2 as SQIVND (reference sequence). The CDR3 totals 13 residues. The J segment lost 4 bases and the V segment lost 6 bases, leaving 5 bases of the junction unmatched. The origin of this receptor is a man over 45 in good health and CMV-seronegative. This chain links TRBV19 with TRBJ1-1, with 7 bases lining up with TRBD1. Sequencing was performed on PBMCs. CDR3 in DNA: TGTGCCAGTAGCAGCAGGGGGGTCACTGAAGCTTTCTTT. Translating it yields CASSSRGVTEAFF.